The following is a T cell receptor beta chain sequence with its context. Its specificity is not known. The data originate from a study of monozygotic twins with inflammatory bowel disease. Each TCR library consumed about 4,000 ng of total RNA. Using the 5' RACE reads, TCRdb records one entry per CDR3 protein without DNA. In all, the sample yields around 380,000 distinct CDR3 sequences. This CDR3 comprises 15 residues. Study-wide results and caveats: Those with IBD had lower TCRbeta diversity (inverse Simpson) than their healthy co-twins did.

This TCR was recovered from a human donor with ulcerative colitis or Crohn's disease, or a healthy co-twin of an affected twin (not recorded which). Sequences were obtained from blood. The V gene is TRBV12-3 or TRBV12-4, the J gene TRBJ2-1; TCRdb proposes TRBD2, but this gene call is untestable without DNA. This chain's CDR3 is CASSNGLAGGNEQFF.